These 6 T cell receptor beta chains were all obtained from the same sample, sequenced in a study of beta chain features in type 1 diabetes. Of the isolated RNA, all was reverse transcribed, and so the sequenced material was expressed TCRB transcripts. Repertoires were generated with immunoSEQ multiplex PCR, while TCRdb's copy carries only in-frame clones and drops some. The sample holds hundreds of thousands of clones, about a sixth seen once. Sequences were obtained from naive CD4+ T cells from blood. The source of these receptors is a man aged 18 to 30 in good health.

This clone was detected once. The chain recombines TRBV6-1 with TRBJ1-2; TRBD1 is a possible D gene (5 bases). CDR1 and CDR2 from the germline V gene are MNHNS and SASEGT. This CDR3 is 15 amino acids long. V lost 3 bases and J lost 4, with 15 bases in between. This chain's CDR3 is CASSEDSRGGYGYTF. CDR3 nucleotide sequence: TGTGCCAGCAGTGAGGACTCAAGGGGTGGCTATGGCTACACCTTC.

This chain connects TRBV7-3 to TRBJ2-3; no reliable D call. The V and J ends lost 4 bases and 2 bases respectively, with 4 bases between them. This CDR3 spans 12 amino acids. Germline V gene lookup returns CDR1 SGHTA and CDR2 FQGTGA. The CDR3 DNA reads as TGTGCCAGCAGCTCTCTCACAGATACGCAGTATTTT. Its protein product is CASSSLTDTQYF.

The chain has TRBV28 and TRBJ2-5; 8 nucleotides line up with TRBD2. This CDR3 region has 13 residues. The germline CDR1 and CDR2 sequences are MDHEN and SYDVKM. Germline trimming cut 6 bases from V and 5 bases from J; bases unmatched to any gene: 5. In DNA form, the CDR3 reads TGTGCCAGCAGGTGGACGGGAGGGGAGACCCAGTACTTC. Its protein product is CASRWTGGETQYF.

This clone was seen a handful of times. The chain recombines TRBV5-1 with TRBJ2-5, with TRBD2 as a possible D gene (6 bases). With 3 bases removed from V and 5 bases from J, the gap between germline ends came to 20 bases. Looked up from germline, CDR1 is SGHRS and CDR2 is YFSETQ. CDR3 size: 16 residues. The CDR3 nucleotides are TGCGCCAGCAGCTCTTCCGGGCCAGCGGGTTTGGAGACCCAGTACTTC. As protein: CASSSSGPAGLETQYF.

The chain links TRBV25-1 to TRBJ2-7, with 10 bases identical to TRBD1. The ends lost 4 bases at V and 1 base at J; junction bases unmatched: 10. This CDR3 comprises 17 residues. In germline, CDR1 is MGHDK, CDR2 SYGVNS. CDR3 bases: TGTGCCAGCAGTGTGGCTAGACAGGGGGCACTGTCCTACGAGCAGTACTTC. The encoded protein is CASSVARQGALSYEQYF.

This clone appeared a few times. The chain is built from TRBV29-1 and TRBJ1-1; 10 bases align to TRBD1. CDR1 is SQVTM and CDR2 is ANQGSEA in the germline V gene. After removal of 3 bases from V and 4 bases from J, the junction contained 8 bases not matched to a gene. The CDR3 runs 15 residues. For the CDR3, the DNA is TGCAGCGTTGACGGAGAGGGACAGGGGTTCACTGAAGCTTTCTTT. Residues: CSVDGEGQGFTEAFF.